This T cell receptor (beta chain) emerged from a study of Ad26.COV2.S vaccination and SARS-CoV-2 variants. Study overall: Ad26.COV2.S, an intramuscular injection, was given once or twice 56 days apart. Study conclusions and caveats: A substantial breadth of spike-specific CD8+ and CD4+ T cell responses after vaccination has been reported.

The junction had 6 bases not matched to a gene; V was cut back by 2 bases and J by 4 bases. Germline-derived CDR1 and CDR2 are SQVTM and ANQGSEA. The CDR3 contains 14 residues. About this clone: Its cognate antigen is unknown.

Treatment here: roughly 19 received Ad26.COV2.S at low or high dose, single or two shots; 5 received placebo; per-sample allocation not given. Samples were taken on day 63 after the first vaccine or placebo injection. An Ad26 vector expressing Wuhan-strain SARS-CoV-2 spike constituted the vaccine. Using immunoSEQ multiplex PCR, the repertoire was profiled, and TCRdb retains in-frame clones only, with some absent. The sample lists around 300,000 clones; around nine tenths were seen once. The origin of this receptor is a person aged 18-60 years who received the Ad26.COV2.S COVID-19 vaccine or a placebo. The source material was peripheral blood, sampled in a trial of Ad26.COV2.S vaccine versus placebo. This rearrangement joins TRBV29-1 to TRBJ1-2; 8 bases are a match to TRBD1. The CDR3: CSVERTGLGYGYTF. In DNA form, the CDR3 reads TGCAGCGTTGAACGGACAGGGTTGGGCTATGGCTACACCTTC. Full variable domain (outside the CDR3, taken from reference TRBV29-1 and TRBJ1-2): SAVISQKPSRDICQRGTSLTIQCQVDSQVTMMFWYRQQPGQSLTLIATANQGSEATYESGFVIDKFPISRPNLTFSTLTVSNMSPEDSSIYLCSVERTGLGYGYTFGSGTRLTVV.